The 19 T cell receptor beta chains reported below all come from one sample, sequenced in a study of blood T cell repertoires in COVID-19. Profiled with immunoSEQ multiplex PCR; TCRdb holds only in-frame clones, not every one. The sample has about 190,000 clones; under 80% are singletons. Sequenced input: peripheral blood. These TCRs come from a man over 45 who had recovered from COVID-19.

This chain uses TRBV5-1 with TRBJ2-5, with 10 nucleotides matching TRBD2. Looked up from germline, CDR1 is SGHRS and CDR2 is YFSETQ. The CDR3 covers 16 residues. After removal of 6 bases from V and 5 bases from J, the junction contained 13 bases not matched to a gene. This chain's CDR3 is CASMVGLAGEEETQYF. Here the CDR3 DNA reads TGCGCCAGCATGGTTGGCCTAGCGGGGGAGGAGGAGACCCAGTACTTC.

The chain links TRBV5-1 to TRBJ2-3, with a tentative D call TRBD1 (5 bases). CDR1 SGHRS and CDR2 YFSETQ come from the germline V gene. This CDR3 has 13 residues. Trimming shortened V by 7 bases and J by 3 bases, and 12 bases separated the two germline ends. CDR3 nucleotides: TGCGCCAGCGCCAGTCAGGGAACAGATACGCAGTATTTT. This encodes CASASQGTDTQYF.

This clone has more than one count but fewer than ten. The chain joins TRBV30 to TRBJ2-7; D call uncertain. There are 13 residues in the CDR3. Deletions cut 5 bases from V and 0 bases from J, with 11 bases between. CDR1 and CDR2 (germline): GTSNPN, SVGIG (reference sequence). CDR3 in DNA: TGTGCCTGGGCGAGCTGGAGCTCCTACGAGCAGTACTTC. Translated: CAWASWSSYEQYF.

The chain recombines TRBV5-1 with TRBJ2-7; D is possibly TRBD2 (5 bases). The CDR3 runs to 13 residues. V lost 0 bases and J lost 7, with 11 bases in between. Germline-derived CDR1 and CDR2 are SGHRS and YFSETQ. CDR3 sequence (DNA): TGCGCCAGCAGCTTGGCCCGGACGGGGGAGCAGTACTTC. It is translated as CASSLARTGEQYF.

V usage is TRBV19 and J usage is TRBJ2-7, with TRBD2 identical over 13 bases. From germline, CDR1 is LNHDA and CDR2 SQIVND (reference sequence). J gave up 7 bases and V 6 bases, and 6 bases lay outside the gene matches. This CDR3 comprises 14 residues. The CDR3 sequence is CASRTSGRAGEQYF. CDR3 nucleotides: TGTGCCAGTAGAACTAGCGGGAGGGCCGGGGAGCAGTACTTC.

V gene TRBV30 combines with J gene TRBJ1-2; TRBD1 is a possible D gene (5 bases). The CDR3 is 11 amino acids. Deletions cut 6 bases from V and 8 bases from J, with 13 bases between. Germline V lookup: CDR1 GTSNPN, CDR2 SVGIG (reference sequence). The CDR3 DNA reads TGTGCCTGCCAGCGGGGGTGGGGCTACACCTTC. It translates to CACQRGWGYTF.

The chain links TRBV6-5 to TRBJ2-7; 10 bases match TRBD2. The J segment lost 3 bases and the V segment lost 7 bases, leaving 9 bases of the junction unmatched. The CDR3 loop spans 15 amino acids. In germline, CDR1 is MNHEY, CDR2 SVGAGI. Here the CDR3 DNA reads TGTGCCAGCAATCCTAGCGGGAGTCAGGGCTACGAGCAGTACTTC. It translates to CASNPSGSQGYEQYF.

The chain carries TRBV19 and TRBJ2-1, with unresolved D. V was clipped by 3 bases and J by 3 bases, with 6 bases between them. Germline V gene sequence: CDR1 LNHDA, CDR2 SQIVND (reference sequence). The length of the CDR3 is 13 residues. CDR3 in DNA: TGTGCCAGTAGTATGGGCAGCTACAATGAGCAGTTCTTC. Amino acids: CASSMGSYNEQFF. The full variable domain, in which reference TRBV19 and TRBJ2-1 provide the parts outside the CDR3, is DGGITQSPKYLFRKEGQNVTLSCEQNLNHDAMYWYRQDPGQGLRLIYYSQIVNDFQKGDIAEGYSVSREKKESFPLTVTSAQKNPTAFYLCASSMGSYNEQFFGPGTRLTVL.

This chain joins TRBV9 and TRBJ2-3, with 7 bases identical to TRBD2. Looked up from germline, CDR1 is SGDLS and CDR2 is YYNGEE. There are 17 residues in the CDR3. V shed 0 bases, J shed 3 bases, and the junction held 10 bases outside the gene matches. The CDR3 sequence is CASSVARGTGGTDTQYF. CDR3 nucleotides: TGTGCCAGCAGCGTAGCGAGAGGGACGGGGGGTACAGATACGCAGTATTTT.

The rearrangement joins TRBV7-2 to TRBJ2-6; D gene ambiguous. Trimming took off 3 bases at V and 3 bases at J, with 3 bases between the two ends. The CDR3 length is 13 residues. Per the germline V gene, CDR1 is SGHTA and CDR2 is FQGNSA. The CDR3, as DNA: TGTGCCAGCAGCTTTTATGGGGCCAACGTCCTGACTTTC. This codes for CASSFYGANVLTF.

The chain carries TRBV6-6 and TRBJ2-1, with D perhaps TRBD1 (6 bases). The germline gives CDR1 MNHNY, CDR2 SVGAGI (reference sequence). The CDR3 has 16 residues. V gave up 0 bases and J gave up 6 bases, with 15 bases separating them. The CDR3 DNA is TGTGCCAGCAGTTACTCTTTGACAGGAACGCCCAATGAGCAGTTCTTC. Its translation is CASSYSLTGTPNEQFF.

The genes are TRBV3-1 (or the pseudogene TRBV3-2) and TRBJ1-4; 7 positions match TRBD1. V shed 4 bases, J shed 0 bases, and the junction held 14 bases outside the gene matches. The CDR3 is made up of 19 amino acids. CDR1 LGHDT and CDR2 YNNKEL come from the germline V gene (reference sequence). CDR3 protein: CASSPPRQGPASTNEKLFF. The CDR3 DNA is TGTGCCAGCAGCCCTCCCCGACAGGGACCCGCCTCAACTAATGAAAAACTGTTTTTT.

This clone appeared a single time. The V call is TRBV4-3, the J call TRBJ2-7, with TRBD2 as a possible D gene (6 bases). The CDR3 is 15 amino acids. Germline-derived CDR1 and CDR2 are LGHNA and YSLEER. V was clipped by 0 bases and J by 4 bases, with 13 bases between them. Here the CDR3 reads CASSQDVGRPYEQYF. In nucleotides, the CDR3 is TGCGCCAGCAGCCAAGACGTGGGGAGGCCTTACGAGCAGTACTTC.

The chain carries TRBV4-1 and TRBJ2-6; 9 bases fit TRBD2. The CDR3 is 16 amino acids. V lost 5 bases to trimming and J lost 3 bases; unmatched junction nucleotides: 5. The V gene's germline CDR1 is MGHRA and CDR2 YSYEKL. The CDR3 coding sequence is TGCGCCAGCAGCAGAGCGGGAGGACTTGGGGCCAACGTCCTGACTTTC. Its protein product is CASSRAGGLGANVLTF.

The chain employs TRBV5-4 and TRBJ2-5; tentative D call: TRBD2 (5 bases). This CDR3 has 15 residues. The V end lost 3 bases, the J end lost 5 bases, and 17 bases lay between the germline ends. The germline V gene encodes CDR1 SGHNT and CDR2 YYREEE (reference sequence). CDR3 loop: CASSSRARGPETQYF. DNA for the CDR3: TGTGCCAGCAGCTCCCGGGCCCGGGGTCCCGAGACCCAGTACTTC.

This clone was seen only once. The J gene is TRBJ2-3, the V gene TRBV6-5, with 11 bases identical to TRBD2. The CDR3 covers 15 residues. CDR1 and CDR2 from the germline V gene are MNHEY and SVGAGI. The V segment lost 7 bases and the J segment 2 bases; nucleotides outside the gene matches: 5. The DNA of the CDR3 is TGTGCCAGCATCACTAGCGGGAGTTACACAGATACGCAGTATTTT. Amino acids: CASITSGSYTDTQYF.

This chain joins TRBV7-9 and TRBJ1-6; D may be TRBD1 (5 bases). Germline CDR1 reads SEHNR; CDR2 reads FQNEAQ (reference sequence). Trimming took 1 base from V and 15 from J, leaving 10 bases between them. This CDR3 has 12 residues. The DNA for the CDR3 is TGTGCCAGCAGCTTAGTATCTGGACACCTCCACTTT. Encoded protein: CASSLVSGHLHF. Full variable domain (outside the CDR3, taken from reference TRBV7-9 and TRBJ1-6): DTGVSQNPRHKITKRGQNVTFRCDPISEHNRLYWYRQTLGQGPEFLTYFQNEAQLEKSRLLSDRFSAERPKGSFSTLEIQRTEQGDSAMYLCASSLVSGHLHFGNGTRLTVT.

The CDR3 nucleotides are TGTGCCAGTAGTTCAGGGACACAGAACACTGAAGCTTTCTTT. It is translated as CASSSGTQNTEAFF. The rearrangement joins TRBV19 to TRBJ1-1, with D tentatively TRBD1 (6 bases). CDR1 and CDR2 from the germline V gene are LNHDA and SQIVND (reference sequence). CDR3 length: 14 amino acids. The V gene lost 5 bases and the J gene lost 1 base, with 11 bases spanning the gap.

The rearrangement joins TRBV29-1 to TRBJ1-5; D is ambiguous. Germline V gene lookup returns CDR1 SQVTM and CDR2 ANQGSEA. Between the trimmed V and J ends, which lost 2 bases and 9 bases, there was a span of 14 bases. The CDR3 has 13 residues. CDR3 DNA sequence: TGCAGCGTTGAACGGTCCAAGGGAGGGCCCCAGCATTTT. It encodes CSVERSKGGPQHF. Based on the CDR3 plus reference TRBV29-1 and TRBJ1-5, the full variable domain is SAVISQKPSRDICQRGTSLTIQCQVDSQVTMMFWYRQQPGQSLTLIATANQGSEATYESGFVIDKFPISRPNLTFSTLTVSNMSPEDSSIYLCSVERSKGGPQHFGDGTRLSIL.